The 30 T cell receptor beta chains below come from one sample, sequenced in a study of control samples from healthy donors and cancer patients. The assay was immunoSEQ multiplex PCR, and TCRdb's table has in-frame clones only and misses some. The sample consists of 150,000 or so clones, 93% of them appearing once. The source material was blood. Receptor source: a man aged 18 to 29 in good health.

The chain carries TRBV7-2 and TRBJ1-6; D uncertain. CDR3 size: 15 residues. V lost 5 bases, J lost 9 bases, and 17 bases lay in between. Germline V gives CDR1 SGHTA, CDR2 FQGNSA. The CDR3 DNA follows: TGTGCCAGCAGCCCCCAGCCGCCTCAAGGTTCACCCCTCCACTTT. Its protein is CASSPQPPQGSPLHF.

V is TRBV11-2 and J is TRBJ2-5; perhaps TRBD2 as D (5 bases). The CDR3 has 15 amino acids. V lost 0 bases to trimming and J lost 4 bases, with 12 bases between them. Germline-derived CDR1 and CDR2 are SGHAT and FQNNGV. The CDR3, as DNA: TGTGCCAGCAGCTTAGATCCGGTTCGGGGAGAGACCCAGTACTTC. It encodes CASSLDPVRGETQYF.

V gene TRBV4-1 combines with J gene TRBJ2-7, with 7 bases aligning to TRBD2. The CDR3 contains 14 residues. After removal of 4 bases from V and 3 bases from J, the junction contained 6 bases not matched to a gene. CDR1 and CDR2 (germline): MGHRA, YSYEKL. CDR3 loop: CASSPRLANYEQYF. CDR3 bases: TGCGCCAGCAGCCCCAGACTAGCTAACTACGAGCAGTACTTC.

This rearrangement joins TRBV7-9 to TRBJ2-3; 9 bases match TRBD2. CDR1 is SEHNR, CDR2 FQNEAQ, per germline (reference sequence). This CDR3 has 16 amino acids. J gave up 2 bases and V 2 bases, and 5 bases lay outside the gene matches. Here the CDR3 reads CASSLRPSGITDTQYF. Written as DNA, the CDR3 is TGTGCCAGCAGCTTAAGGCCTAGCGGGATCACAGATACGCAGTATTTT.

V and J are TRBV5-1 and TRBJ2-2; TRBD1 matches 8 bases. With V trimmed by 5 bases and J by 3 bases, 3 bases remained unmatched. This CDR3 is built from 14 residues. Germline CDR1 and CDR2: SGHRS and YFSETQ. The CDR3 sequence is CASRKTGDTGELFF. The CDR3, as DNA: TGCGCCAGCAGAAAGACAGGGGACACCGGGGAGCTGTTTTTT.

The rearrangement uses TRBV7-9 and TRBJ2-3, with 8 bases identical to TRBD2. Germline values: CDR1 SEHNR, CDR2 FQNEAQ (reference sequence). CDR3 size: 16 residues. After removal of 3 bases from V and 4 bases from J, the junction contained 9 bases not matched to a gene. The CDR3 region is CASSFRGTSRSDTQYF. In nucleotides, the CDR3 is TGTGCCAGCAGCTTTAGAGGGACTAGTCGTTCAGATACGCAGTATTTT.

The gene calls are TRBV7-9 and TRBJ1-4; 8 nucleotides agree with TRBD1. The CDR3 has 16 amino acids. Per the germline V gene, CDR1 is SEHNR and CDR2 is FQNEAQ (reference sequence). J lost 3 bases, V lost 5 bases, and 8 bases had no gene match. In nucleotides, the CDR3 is TGTGCCAGCAGCCCGGACAGGGTAGGGCCTAATGAAAAACTGTTTTTT. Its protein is CASSPDRVGPNEKLFF.

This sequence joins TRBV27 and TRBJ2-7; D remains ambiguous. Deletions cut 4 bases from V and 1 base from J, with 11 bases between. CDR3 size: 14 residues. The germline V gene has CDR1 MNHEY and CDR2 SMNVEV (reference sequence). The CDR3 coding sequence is TGTGCCAGCAGTTCATACGTCGGATCCTACGAGCAGTACTTC. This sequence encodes CASSSYVGSYEQYF.

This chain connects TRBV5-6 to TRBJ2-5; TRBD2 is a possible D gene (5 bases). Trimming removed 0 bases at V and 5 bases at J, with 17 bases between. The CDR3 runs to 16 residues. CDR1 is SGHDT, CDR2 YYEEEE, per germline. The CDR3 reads CASSLEFRGLRETQYF. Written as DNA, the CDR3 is TGTGCCAGCAGCTTGGAGTTTCGCGGACTCCGCGAGACCCAGTACTTC.

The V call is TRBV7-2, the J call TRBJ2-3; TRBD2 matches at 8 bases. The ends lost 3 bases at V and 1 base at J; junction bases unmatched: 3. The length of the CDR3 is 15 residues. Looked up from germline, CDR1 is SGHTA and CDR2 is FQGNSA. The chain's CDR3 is CASSFIGGGTDTQYF. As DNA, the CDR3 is TGTGCCAGCAGCTTTATCGGGGGGGGCACAGATACGCAGTATTTT.

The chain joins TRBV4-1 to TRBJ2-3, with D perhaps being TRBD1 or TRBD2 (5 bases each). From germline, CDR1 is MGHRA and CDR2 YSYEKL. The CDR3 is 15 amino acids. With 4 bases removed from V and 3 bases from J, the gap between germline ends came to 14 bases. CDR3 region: CASSLREGPTDTQYF. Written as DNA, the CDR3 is TGCGCCAGCAGCCTTCGTGAGGGGCCGACAGATACGCAGTATTTT.

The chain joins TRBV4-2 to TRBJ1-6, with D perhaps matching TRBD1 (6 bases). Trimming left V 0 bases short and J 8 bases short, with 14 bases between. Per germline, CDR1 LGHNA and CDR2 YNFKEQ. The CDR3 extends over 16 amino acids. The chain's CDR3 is CASSQESGVSDSPLHF. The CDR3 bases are TGTGCCAGCAGCCAAGAGTCAGGGGTTTCTGATTCACCCCTCCACTTT.

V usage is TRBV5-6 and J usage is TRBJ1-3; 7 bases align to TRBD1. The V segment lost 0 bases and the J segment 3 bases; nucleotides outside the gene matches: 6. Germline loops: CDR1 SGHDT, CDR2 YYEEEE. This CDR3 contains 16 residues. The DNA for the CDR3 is TGTGCCAGCAGCTTGGCGGGACAGAAAATTGGAAACACCATATATTTT. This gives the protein CASSLAGQKIGNTIYF.

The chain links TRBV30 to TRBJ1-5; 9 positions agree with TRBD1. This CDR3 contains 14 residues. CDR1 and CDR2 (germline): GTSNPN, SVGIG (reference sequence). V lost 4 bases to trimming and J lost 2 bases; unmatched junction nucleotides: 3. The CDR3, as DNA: TGTGCCTGGAACAGGGGGCTACGCAATCAGCCCCAGCATTTT. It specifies CAWNRGLRNQPQHF. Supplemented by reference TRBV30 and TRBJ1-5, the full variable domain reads SQTIHQWPATLVQPVGSPLSLECTVEGTSNPNLYWYRQAAGRGLQLLFYSVGIGQISSEVPQNLSASRPQDRQFILSSKKLLLSDSGFYLCAWNRGLRNQPQHFGDGTRLSIL.

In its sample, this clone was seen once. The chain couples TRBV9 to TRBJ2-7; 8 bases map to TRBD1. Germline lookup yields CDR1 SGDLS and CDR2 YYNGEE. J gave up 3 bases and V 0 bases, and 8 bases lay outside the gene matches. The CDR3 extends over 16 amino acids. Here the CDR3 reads CASSVGGQGPYYEQYF. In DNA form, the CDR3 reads TGTGCCAGCAGCGTAGGAGGACAGGGCCCTTACTACGAGCAGTACTTC.

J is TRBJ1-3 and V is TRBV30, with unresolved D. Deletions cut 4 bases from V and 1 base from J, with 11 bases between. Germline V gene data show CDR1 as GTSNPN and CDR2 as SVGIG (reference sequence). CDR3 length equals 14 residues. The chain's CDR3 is CAWNAGVSGNTIYF. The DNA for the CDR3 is TGTGCCTGGAACGCAGGAGTATCTGGAAACACCATATATTTT.

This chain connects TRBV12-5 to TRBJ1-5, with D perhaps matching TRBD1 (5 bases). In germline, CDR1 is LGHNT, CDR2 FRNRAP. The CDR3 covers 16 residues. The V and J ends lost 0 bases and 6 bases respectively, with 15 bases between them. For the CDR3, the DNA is TGTGCTAGTGGTTTGGTACAGGTTCCGATGTCTCAGCCCCAGCATTTT. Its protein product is CASGLVQVPMSQPQHF.

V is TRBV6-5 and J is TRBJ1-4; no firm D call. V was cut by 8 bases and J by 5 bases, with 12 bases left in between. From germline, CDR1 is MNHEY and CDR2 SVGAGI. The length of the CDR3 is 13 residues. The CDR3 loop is CASHRQNNEKLFF. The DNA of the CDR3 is TGTGCCAGCCACCGGCAGAACAATGAAAAACTGTTTTTT.

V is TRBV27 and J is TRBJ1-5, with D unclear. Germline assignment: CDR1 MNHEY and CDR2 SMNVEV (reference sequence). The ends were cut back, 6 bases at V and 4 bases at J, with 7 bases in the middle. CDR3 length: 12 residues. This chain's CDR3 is CASSPHNQPQHF. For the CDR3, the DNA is TGTGCCAGCAGCCCGCATAATCAGCCCCAGCATTTT.

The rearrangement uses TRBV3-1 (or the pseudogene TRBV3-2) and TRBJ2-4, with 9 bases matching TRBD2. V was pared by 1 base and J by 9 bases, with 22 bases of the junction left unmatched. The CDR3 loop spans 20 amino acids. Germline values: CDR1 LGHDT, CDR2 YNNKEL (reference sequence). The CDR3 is CASSQGLVAGVPFAGAIQYF. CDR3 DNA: TGTGCCAGCAGCCAAGGTTTGGTAGCGGGAGTCCCTTTCGCAGGCGCCATTCAGTACTTC.

In DNA, the CDR3 is TGTGCCAGCAGTTACGGGGGGTGGGACCAGGGGACCCAGTACTTC. It yields the protein CASSYGGWDQGTQYF. The V and J genes are TRBV7-8 and TRBJ2-5, with 7 bases lining up with TRBD2. CDR3 length: 15 amino acids. In germline, CDR1 is SGHVS, CDR2 FQNEAQ. J lost 7 bases, V lost 6 bases, and 14 bases had no gene match.

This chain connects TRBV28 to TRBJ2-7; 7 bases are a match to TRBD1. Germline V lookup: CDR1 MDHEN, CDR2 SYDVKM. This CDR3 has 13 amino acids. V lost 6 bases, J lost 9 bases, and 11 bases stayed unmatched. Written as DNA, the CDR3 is TGTGCCAGCAGCCGGACAGGTTTTAAAGGGCAGTACTTC. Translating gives CASSRTGFKGQYF.

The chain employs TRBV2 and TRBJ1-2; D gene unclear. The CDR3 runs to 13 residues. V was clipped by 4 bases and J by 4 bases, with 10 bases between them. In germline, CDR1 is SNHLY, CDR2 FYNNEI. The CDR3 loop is CASSGTEIYGYTF. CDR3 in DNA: TGTGCCAGCAGTGGAACTGAGATCTATGGCTACACCTTC.

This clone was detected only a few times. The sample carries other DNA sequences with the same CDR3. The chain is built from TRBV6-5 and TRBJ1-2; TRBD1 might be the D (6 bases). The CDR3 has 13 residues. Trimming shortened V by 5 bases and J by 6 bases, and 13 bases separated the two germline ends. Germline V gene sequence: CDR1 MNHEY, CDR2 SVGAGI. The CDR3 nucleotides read TGTGCCAGCAGTCATCGAACAGGGCATGGCTACACCTTC. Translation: CASSHRTGHGYTF.

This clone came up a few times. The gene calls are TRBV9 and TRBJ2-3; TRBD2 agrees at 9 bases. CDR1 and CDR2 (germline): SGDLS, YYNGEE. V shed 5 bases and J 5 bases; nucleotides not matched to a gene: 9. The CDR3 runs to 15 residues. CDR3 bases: TGTGCCAGCAGTGACAAGACTAGCGGCGGAGATACGCAGTATTTT. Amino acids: CASSDKTSGGDTQYF. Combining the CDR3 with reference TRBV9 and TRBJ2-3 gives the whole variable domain DSGVTQTPKHLITATGQRVTLRCSPRSGDLSVYWYQQSLDQGLQFLIQYYNGEERAKGNILERFSAQQFPDLHSELNLSSLELGDSALYFCASSDKTSGGDTQYFGPGTRLTVL.

CDR3 nucleotide sequence: TGTGCCAGCAGCCAAAGGGCGTTTAGCACAGATACGCAGTATTTT. The encoded protein is CASSQRAFSTDTQYF. The rearrangement joins TRBV3-1 (or the pseudogene TRBV3-2) to TRBJ2-3; D remains unclear. Trimming left V 2 bases short and J 0 bases short, with 9 bases between. Germline V gene lookup returns CDR1 LGHDT and CDR2 YNNKEL (reference sequence). CDR3 length equals 15 residues.

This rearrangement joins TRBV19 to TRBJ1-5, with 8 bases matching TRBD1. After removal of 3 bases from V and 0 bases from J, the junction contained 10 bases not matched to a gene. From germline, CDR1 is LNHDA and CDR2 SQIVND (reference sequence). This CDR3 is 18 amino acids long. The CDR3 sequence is CASSIRWTGYSSNQPQHF. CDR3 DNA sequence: TGTGCCAGTAGTATTCGCTGGACAGGGTATAGTAGCAATCAGCCCCAGCATTTT.

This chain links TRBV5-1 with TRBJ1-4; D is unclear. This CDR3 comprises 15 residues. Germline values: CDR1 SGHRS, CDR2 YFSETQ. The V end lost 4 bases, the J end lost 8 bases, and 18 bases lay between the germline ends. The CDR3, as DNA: TGCGCCAGCAGCCCAATGGAATCAAAAGGGGAAAAACTGTTTTTT. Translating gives CASSPMESKGEKLFF.

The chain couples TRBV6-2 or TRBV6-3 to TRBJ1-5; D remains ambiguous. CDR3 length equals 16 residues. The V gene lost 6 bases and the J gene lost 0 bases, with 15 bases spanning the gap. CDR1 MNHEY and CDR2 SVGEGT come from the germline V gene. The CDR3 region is CASSPGRIYSNQPQHF. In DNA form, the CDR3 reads TGTGCCAGCAGCCCCGGACGGATTTATAGCAATCAGCCCCAGCATTTT.

In DNA form, the CDR3 reads TGTGCCAGCAGCTCGCCTGACAGGTTACCCTACAATGAGCAGTTCTTC. Residues: CASSSPDRLPYNEQFF. The V and J genes are TRBV7-9 and TRBJ2-1; a possible D gene is TRBD1 (6 bases). V shed 4 bases and J shed 2 bases, with 15 bases lying between them. This CDR3 spans 16 amino acids. Germline lookup yields CDR1 SEHNR and CDR2 FQNEAQ (reference sequence).